This TCR beta chain was retrieved from a study of cytomegalovirus exposure and HLA in healthy donors. Whole-study findings and limits: CMV antigen specificity of three CMV-associated chains was confirmed in vitro. What a later analysis showed was that several of the most significant clusters appeared linked to common viral pathogens.

Of note for this clone: The antigen remains unidentified.

Researchers ran the PCR with 60 Vbeta and 13 Jbeta primers. Sequencing used immunoSEQ multiplex PCR; TCRdb keeps in-frame clones, though not all of them. The table includes 150,000 to 200,000 clones, about three quarters detected once. Germline-derived CDR1 and CDR2 are WSHSY and SAAADI. This CDR3 spans 15 amino acids. The receptor comes from a man aged 25-45 years in good health and CMV-seropositive. The sequenced material came from PBMCs. V gene TRBV10-2 combines with J gene TRBJ2-5; D perhaps matches TRBD2 (6 bases). Gene TRBJ2-7 matches the end of the DNA better, so the J call may be wrong. CDR3 bases: TGCGCCAGCAGTTCACTAGAGGAGGGAGGCTACGAGCAGTACTTC. This translates into CASSSLEEGGYEQYF.